The 22 T cell receptor beta chains given below trace back to one sample, sequenced in a study of T cells in Graves' hyperthyroidism and ophthalmopathy. The investigators amplified TCR beta CDR3 regions from RNA transcripts. When the TCR CDR3 underwent first-round RT-PCR, the HTBI primer set was used. Using its own MiXCR run on the multiplex PCR reads, TCRdb lists one record per CDR3 protein. There are approximately 250,000 distinct CDR3 sequences in the sample; approximately 25% occur only once, and about a third lies in the top ten. The sample taken for sequencing was blood. The receptors stem from a woman between 40 and 55 years old with Graves' ophthalmopathy.

At least ten counts were recorded for this clonotype. J is TRBJ2-7 and V is TRBV9, with D unresolved. The V end lost 0 bases, the J end lost 3 bases, and 13 bases lay between the germline ends. The V gene's germline CDR1 is SGDLS and CDR2 YYNGEE. This CDR3 is built from 15 residues. DNA of the CDR3: TGTGCCAGCAGCGTAGGGAATAGCCGCCTCTACGAGCAGTACTTC. Its translation: CASSVGNSRLYEQYF.

This clonotype was seen ten or more times. The rearrangement uses TRBV5-4 and TRBJ2-7; 7 bases map to TRBD2. The germline V gene encodes CDR1 SGHNT and CDR2 YYREEE (reference sequence). The CDR3 length is 15 residues. The junction had 8 bases not matched to a gene; V was cut back by 5 bases and J by 0 bases. The CDR3 here is CASRPRGTTSYEQYF. CDR3 sequence (DNA): TGTGCCAGCAGACCGCGGGGGACTACCTCCTACGAGCAGTACTTC.

This clonotype was seen ten or more times. The V call is TRBV6-5, the J call TRBJ1-2; a possible D gene is TRBD1 (6 bases). The CDR3 is 13 amino acids. The germline V gene has CDR1 MNHEY and CDR2 SVGAGI. Trimming took off 7 bases at V and 6 bases at J, with 15 bases between the two ends. This CDR3 reads CASTIQGKNGYTF. The CDR3 region has the DNA TGTGCCAGCACTATACAGGGAAAAAATGGCTACACCTTC.

This clonotype was recorded at least ten times. The chain employs TRBV20-1 and TRBJ2-7; tentatively, D is TRBD1 (6 bases). Trimming took 5 bases from V and 6 from J, leaving 17 bases between them. The CDR3 is made up of 13 amino acids. Germline CDR1 is DFQATT and CDR2 is SNEGSKA (reference sequence). Here the CDR3 DNA reads TGCAGTGCTTCTTTGCCAGGGGCGGGCGAGCAGTACTTC. This encodes CSASLPGAGEQYF.

This clonotype was seen many times. The V gene is TRBV9, the J gene TRBJ1-6, with D tentatively TRBD1 (6 bases). Germline-derived CDR1 and CDR2 are SGDLS and YYNGEE. The CDR3 covers 15 residues. V dropped 4 bases and J dropped 3 bases, with 11 bases sitting between them. The CDR3 here is CASSWGQDYNSPLHF. CDR3 coding DNA: TGTGCCAGCAGCTGGGGGCAAGACTATAATTCACCCCTCCACTTT.

This clonotype was counted many times. The rearrangement links TRBV9 to TRBJ1-6; 7 nucleotides match TRBD1. Germline-derived CDR1 and CDR2 are SGDLS and YYNGEE. This CDR3 has 15 residues. V trimming: 8 bases; J trimming: 0 bases; junction bases outside the gene matches: 5. CDR3 in amino acids: CASSTGSSYNSPLHF. The CDR3 DNA reads as TGTGCCAGTTCGACAGGGAGCTCCTATAATTCACCCCTCCACTTT.

The sample holds many counts of this clonotype. This chain joins TRBV24-1 and TRBJ1-5; D is undetermined. Germline CDR1 reads KGHDR; CDR2 reads SFDVKD. V lost 3 bases and J lost 0, with 5 bases in between. The CDR3 length is 14 residues. CDR3 in amino acids: CATSDIGSNQPQHF. For the CDR3, the DNA is TGTGCCACCAGTGATATCGGTAGCAATCAGCCCCAGCATTTT.

This chain connects TRBV7-3 to TRBJ2-7, with D perhaps matching TRBD2 (5 bases). V lost 3 bases and J lost 3, with 9 bases in between. The CDR3 loop spans 13 amino acids. Germline values: CDR1 SGHTA, CDR2 FQGTGA. DNA for the CDR3: TGTGCCAGCAGCTTGGGCCGGGACTACGAGCAGTACTTC. It translates to CASSLGRDYEQYF.

Regarding this clonotype: Just one base apart from a much larger clone, this may be a read error. The rearrangement links TRBV20-1 to TRBJ2-4; D is unresolved. Looked up from germline, CDR1 is DFQATT and CDR2 is SNEGSKA (reference sequence). The V end lost 1 base, the J end lost 0 bases, and 13 bases lay between the germline ends. This CDR3 is built from 16 residues. The DNA for the CDR3 is TGCAGTGCTAGAGCCGAGTCGGGCTTAGCCAAAAACATTCAGTACTTC. It yields the protein CSARAESGLAKNIQYF.

There are many counts of this clonotype. This chain links TRBV15 with TRBJ1-2, with D unresolved. In germline, CDR1 is LNHNV, CDR2 YYDKDF (reference sequence). The CDR3 contains 15 residues. Trimming removed 1 base at V and 3 bases at J, with 12 bases between. DNA for the CDR3: TGTGCCACCAGCAGAGTACAGAGGGCCGACTATGGCTACACCTTC. Translation: CATSRVQRADYGYTF.

This clonotype was counted many times. The chain links TRBV28 to TRBJ2-7; D tentatively reads TRBD1 or TRBD2 (5 bases each). This CDR3 region has 14 residues. Germline V gives CDR1 MDHEN, CDR2 SYDVKM. Trimming pared 6 bases from V and 0 bases from J, leaving 12 bases between. CDR3 in DNA: TGTGCCAGCAGCAGGGACGGGTTCTCCTACGAGCAGTACTTC. It specifies CASSRDGFSYEQYF. Together with reference TRBV28 and TRBJ2-7, the CDR3 gives the full variable domain: DVKVTQSSRYLVKRTGEKVFLECVQDMDHENMFWYRQDPGLGLRLIYFSYDVKMKEKGDIPEGYSVSREKKERFSLILESASTNQTSMYLCASSRDGFSYEQYFGPGTRLTVT.

This clonotype has ten or more counts. The chain couples TRBV27 to TRBJ2-7; 10 bases agree with TRBD1. Germline V gene sequence: CDR1 MNHEY, CDR2 SMNVEV (reference sequence). This CDR3 has 15 residues. V shed 5 bases and J 1 base; nucleotides not matched to a gene: 5. CDR3 residues: CASSVRDRGSYEQYF. CDR3 sequence (DNA): TGTGCCAGCAGTGTCCGGGACAGGGGATCCTACGAGCAGTACTTC.

At least ten counts were recorded for this clonotype. The chain employs TRBV4-1 and TRBJ2-7, with TRBD1 identical over 8 bases. CDR1 and CDR2 from the germline V gene are MGHRA and YSYEKL. With 4 bases clipped from V and 5 bases from J, the junction kept 7 bases outside the gene matches. This CDR3 contains 14 residues. The CDR3 sequence is CASSLTGGADEQYF. The CDR3 DNA follows: TGCGCCAGCAGCCTTACAGGGGGTGCCGACGAGCAGTACTTC.

This clonotype was seen more than once but under ten times. The V and J genes are TRBV12-3 or TRBV12-4 and TRBJ1-1; maybe TRBD1 (5 bases). The CDR3 sequence is 14 residues long. V lost 2 bases and J lost 3, with 10 bases in between. The CDR3 sequence is CASSLIRGDTEAFF. DNA of the CDR3: TGTGCCAGCAGTTTAATTCGGGGGGACACTGAAGCTTTCTTT.

This clonotype appeared many times. This chain connects TRBV5-1 to TRBJ1-2; TRBD1 matches 9 bases. Germline V gives CDR1 SGHRS, CDR2 YFSETQ. Trimming at V came to 4 bases and at J to 8 bases, leaving 6 bases not matched to a gene. This CDR3 comprises 13 residues. The DNA for the CDR3 is TGCGCCAGCAGCCCCTACAGGGGGCTCGGCTACACCTTC. It is translated as CASSPYRGLGYTF. Full variable domain (missing parts from reference TRBV5-1 and TRBJ1-2): KAGVTQTPRYLIKTRGQQVTLSCSPISGHRSVSWYQQTPGQGLQFLFEYFSETQRNKGNFPGRFSGRQFSNSRSEMNVSTLELGDSALYLCASSPYRGLGYTFGSGTRLTVV.

This chain uses TRBV20-1 with TRBJ1-5, with 7 bases identical to TRBD1. This CDR3 contains 14 residues. The germline V gene encodes CDR1 DFQATT and CDR2 SNEGSKA (reference sequence). The junction had 6 bases not matched to a gene; V was cut back by 1 base and J by 6 bases. As DNA, the CDR3 is TGCAGTGCTAGAGTAGGGGGCGAGGGTCAGCCCCAGCATTTT. Protein product: CSARVGGEGQPQHF.

Many counts were recorded for this clonotype. V and J are TRBV28 and TRBJ1-2, with D maybe TRBD1 (5 bases). V was pared by 4 bases and J by 5 bases, with 11 bases between. There are 13 residues in the CDR3. The germline V gene has CDR1 MDHEN and CDR2 SYDVKM. DNA of the CDR3: TGTGCCAGCAGTTCCCGGGGCCTATATGGCTACACCTTC. It translates to CASSSRGLYGYTF.

The chain carries TRBV2 and TRBJ2-7; D is uncertain. The CDR3 runs to 13 residues. V lost 3 bases and J lost 8, with 14 bases in between. Germline loops: CDR1 SNHLY, CDR2 FYNNEI. As DNA, the CDR3 is TGTGCCAGCAGTGATGGCCCCTCCCGCCAGCAGTACTTC. Protein product: CASSDGPSRQQYF.

The V and J genes are TRBV6-2 or TRBV6-3 and TRBJ2-7; D gene ambiguous. This CDR3 spans 13 amino acids. Germline CDR1 reads MNHEY; CDR2 reads SVGEGT. The CDR3 DNA sequence: TGTGCCAGTAGTTACGGGCACCGCTACGAGCAGTACGTC. Translation: CASSYGHRYEQYV.

V gene TRBV20-1 combines with J gene TRBJ2-7; TRBD1 matches 8 bases. V shed 5 bases, J shed 2 bases, and the junction held 8 bases outside the gene matches. The CDR3 is 14 amino acids. Germline CDR1 and CDR2: DFQATT and SNEGSKA (reference sequence). The CDR3 DNA reads as TGCAGTGCTGACCGGGACAGGTGGACCTACGAGCAGTACTTC. Translated, it gives CSADRDRWTYEQYF.

In this sample, this clonotype turned up a few times. The chain is built from TRBV28 and TRBJ2-6; 8 bases are shared with TRBD1. CDR3 length: 16 residues. The junction had 4 bases not matched to a gene; V was cut back by 4 bases and J by 2 bases. Germline CDR1 reads MDHEN; CDR2 reads SYDVKM. The CDR3 spells CASSSQDRAGANVLTF. The CDR3 DNA is TGTGCCAGCAGTTCCCAGGACAGGGCTGGGGCCAACGTCCTGACTTTC.

The chain carries TRBV6-1 and TRBJ2-7; tentatively, D is TRBD1 (7 bases). With 7 bases removed from V and 0 bases from J, the gap between germline ends came to 10 bases. The CDR3 consists of 13 residues. Germline values: CDR1 MNHNS, CDR2 SASEGT. The CDR3 region is CASTRGDSYEQYF. The CDR3 coding sequence is TGTGCCAGCACCAGGGGGGACTCCTACGAGCAGTACTTC.